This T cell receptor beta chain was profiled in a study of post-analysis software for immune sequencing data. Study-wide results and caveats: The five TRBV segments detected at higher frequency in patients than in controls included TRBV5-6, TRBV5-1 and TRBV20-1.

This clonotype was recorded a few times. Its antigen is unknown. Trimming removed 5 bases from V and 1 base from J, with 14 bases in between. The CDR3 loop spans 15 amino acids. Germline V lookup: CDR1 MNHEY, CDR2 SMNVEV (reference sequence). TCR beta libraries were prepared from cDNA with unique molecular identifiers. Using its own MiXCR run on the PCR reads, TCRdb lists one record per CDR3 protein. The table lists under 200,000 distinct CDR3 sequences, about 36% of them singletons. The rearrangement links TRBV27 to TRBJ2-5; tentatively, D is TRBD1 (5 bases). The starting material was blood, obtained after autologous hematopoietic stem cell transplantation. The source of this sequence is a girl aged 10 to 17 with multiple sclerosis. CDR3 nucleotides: TGTGCCAGCAGTCCCCTCGACAGCTTCCAAGAGACCCAGTACTTC. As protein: CASSPLDSFQETQYF.